Presented here are 10 T cell receptor beta chains from one specimen sequenced in a study of tumor and adjacent non-tumor tissue in lung cancer. No cell sorting was done before RNA was extracted from the tissue. More than 3 cm separated this lung sample from the edge of the tumor. The library came from three nested PCR rounds adapted from ARM-PCR protocols. TCRdb reanalysed the multiplex PCR reads using MiXCR and keeps one entry per CDR3 protein. The sample yields more than 75,000 distinct CDR3 sequences, 80% seen once. The sequenced material came from distant non-tumor lung tissue. These receptors came from a man between 60 and 70 years old with small cell lung cancer.

Concerning this clonotype itself: Its ends do not fully match the called genes, so a read error is possible. The CDR3 spells CASRDWRDTGELFF. The CDR3 DNA reads as TGTGCCAGTCGGGACTGGCGAGACACAGGGGAGCTGTTTTTT. The gene calls are TRBV6-4 and TRBJ2-2, with a tentative D call TRBD2 (6 bases). The CDR3 covers 14 residues. Germline loops: CDR1 MRHNA, CDR2 SNTAGT.

A word on this clonotype: This likely comes from a read error, as the CDR3 has no conserved phenylalanine or tryptophan at its end. The chain has TRBV4-1 and TRBJ1-5; D unclear. The DNA end is more similar to TRBJ2-3, so the J call may be wrong. Germline CDR1 reads MGHRA; CDR2 reads YSYEKL. This CDR3 is built from 13 residues. DNA for the CDR3: TGCGCCAGCAGCCAGGGGATGTCTCAGCTCCAGTATTAT. Translating it yields CASSQGMSQLQYY.

As concerns this clonotype: An end of the junction does not agree with germline; a read error may underlie this. The chain combines TRBV12-3 or TRBV12-4 with TRBJ2-3, with 8 bases fitting TRBD2. The CDR3 length is 16 residues. The CDR3 region has the DNA TGTGCCGGCAGTTTCCCGAGTAGCGGGATCACAAATACGCAGTATTTT. Protein: CAGSFPSSGITNTQYF.

A remark on this clonotype: A much larger clone is a single base away; this may be a read error. Given the absence of the conserved phenylalanine or tryptophan at the CDR3 end, a read error is likely. The V call is TRBV24-1, the J call TRBJ2-1; TRBD2 agrees at 11 bases. Germline CDR1 is KGHDR and CDR2 is SFDVKD. The V segment lost 3 bases and the J segment 3 bases; nucleotides outside the gene matches: 6. The CDR3 length is 17 residues. CDR3 residues: CATSDSGTSGNYNEQFS. CDR3 DNA: TGTGCCACCAGTGATAGCGGGACTAGCGGAAACTACAATGAGCAGTTCTCC.

A word on this clonotype: It is likely a read error, because the conserved phenylalanine at the end of the CDR3 is missing. The chain is built from TRBV4-2 and TRBJ2-2; tentative D call: TRBD2 (5 bases). Germline CDR1 reads LGHNA; CDR2 reads YNFKEQ. The CDR3 consists of 16 residues. The CDR3 nucleotides read TGTGCCGGCAGCCAGGACCTGAGGGCCAACACCGGGGAGCTGTTTTAT. Protein product: CAGSQDLRANTGELFY.

The chain employs TRBV4-2 and TRBJ2-3, with TRBD1 as a possible D gene (6 bases). From germline, CDR1 is LGHNA and CDR2 YNFKEQ. The CDR3 consists of 13 residues. Trimming stripped 4 bases from V and 7 bases from J, with 12 bases between. The CDR3 sequence: CASSPFQGHTQYF. The CDR3 DNA reads as TGTGCCAGCAGCCCGTTTCAGGGGCATACGCAGTATTTT.

Note on this clonotype: It may be a read error: a sequence one base away is much more abundant. The rearrangement uses TRBV7-9 and TRBJ2-2; D not certain. Trimming removed 6 bases at V and 3 bases at J, with 11 bases between. The CDR3 is made up of 14 amino acids. Looked up from germline, CDR1 is SEHNR and CDR2 is FQNEAQ (reference sequence). The CDR3 loop is CASRWAVDTGELFF. CDR3 coding DNA: TGTGCCAGCAGGTGGGCCGTGGACACCGGGGAGCTGTTTTTT.

Comments on this clonotype: One end of the junction does not line up with germline, which may come from a read error. J is TRBJ2-3 and V is TRBV12-3 or TRBV12-4; D might be TRBD1 (5 bases). This CDR3 has 16 amino acids. As DNA, the CDR3 is TGTGCCAGCAGTTTTGATTGGGGCGCAAGGACATATACGCACTATTTT. Translated, it gives CASSFDWGARTYTHYF.

This clonotype has more than one count but fewer than ten. The junction does not match germline at one end; this may be a read error. The rearrangement links TRBV11-2 to TRBJ2-5; 8 bases align to TRBD2. This CDR3 comprises 16 residues. Germline loops: CDR1 SGHAT, CDR2 FQNNGV. CDR3 sequence (DNA): TGTGCCAGCAGCCAAACTCCTGGCGGGGGGAAAGAGACCAAGTACTTC. Translation: CASSQTPGGGKETKYF.

This clonotype occurred once. The V and J genes are TRBV2 and TRBJ2-3; D unresolved. Trimming took off 4 bases at V and 6 bases at J, with 14 bases between the two ends. Germline CDR1 is SNHLY and CDR2 is FYNNEI. The CDR3 runs to 14 residues. CDR3 DNA: TGTGCCAGCAGTGGATACTCGCCCATGGATACGCAGTATTTT. Its protein is CASSGYSPMDTQYF. The variable domain in full, completed from reference TRBV2 and TRBJ2-3, reads EPEVTQTPSHQVTQMGQEVILRCVPISNHLYFYWYRQILGQKVEFLVSFYNNEISEKSEIFDDQFSVERPDGSNFTLKIRSTKLEDSAMYFCASSGYSPMDTQYFGPGTRLTVL.